The clone carrying this T cell receptor (beta chain) was observed a few times. This sample is drawn from a study of blood T cell repertoires in COVID-19. Study-wide background: Sites in the United States, Italy and Spain provided acute and convalescent COVID-19 samples.

Original processing methods: Reference gene primer amplification gave nucleated cell count estimates. TCRdb's table, derived via immunoSEQ multiplex PCR, lists solely in-frame clones and lacks some. V and J calls and clone size are as listed in that table; D and trimming were resolved from the DNA. Of 300,000 to 400,000 clones in the sample, roughly 90% were seen once. Seattle-derived patients entered the study during active infection and were followed longitudinally. V lost 1 base and J lost 4, with 13 bases in between. Per the germline V gene, CDR1 is LGHDT and CDR2 is YNNKEL (reference sequence). The CDR3 length is 15 residues.

The rearrangement joins TRBV3-1 (or the pseudogene TRBV3-2) to TRBJ1-1; D perhaps matches TRBD1 (5 bases). Source material: peripheral blood. The sequence derives from a woman aged 30 to 39 with COVID-19, enrolled during active disease. This CDR3 reads CASSQVWQGSTEAFF. CDR3 nucleotide sequence: TGTGCCAGCAGCCAAGTTTGGCAGGGAAGCACTGAAGCTTTCTTT.